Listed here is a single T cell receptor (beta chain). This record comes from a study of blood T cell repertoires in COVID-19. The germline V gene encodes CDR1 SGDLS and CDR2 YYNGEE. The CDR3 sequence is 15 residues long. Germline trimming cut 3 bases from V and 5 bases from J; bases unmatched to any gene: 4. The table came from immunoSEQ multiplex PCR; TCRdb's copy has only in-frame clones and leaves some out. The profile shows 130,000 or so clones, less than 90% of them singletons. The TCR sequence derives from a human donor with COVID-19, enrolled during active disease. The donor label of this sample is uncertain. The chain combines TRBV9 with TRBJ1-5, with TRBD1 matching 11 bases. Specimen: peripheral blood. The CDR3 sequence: CASSEGTGGDQPQHF. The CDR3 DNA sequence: TGTGCCAGCAGCGAAGGGACAGGGGGGGATCAGCCCCAGCATTTT.